The present T cell receptor (beta chain) was sequenced within a study of cytomegalovirus exposure and HLA in healthy donors. The PCR used 60 Vbeta and 13 Jbeta primers. Here immunoSEQ multiplex PCR was the method, and the copy in TCRdb shows in-frame clones only, minus some. The table shows under 45,000 clones, with around 62% occurring only once. Note on this clone: Its matching antigen is unknown.

Findings of the study overall: There were a few CMV-associated chains whose specificity for CMV antigens was confirmed in vitro. Altogether, about 160 TCR beta chains were recorded as cytomegalovirus-associated. High sensitivity and specificity were reportedly achieved when the classifier diagnosed cytomegalovirus status.

The sample comprised PBMCs. The sequence was obtained from a human donor in good health.

Here the CDR3 reads CASSKLPTGWDGYTF. As DNA, the CDR3 is TGTGCCAGCAGTAAGCTTCCGACAGGATGGGATGGCTACACCTTC. V is TRBV6-5 and J is TRBJ1-2; a possible D gene is TRBD1 (6 bases). The V end lost 5 bases, the J end lost 6 bases, and 19 bases lay between the germline ends. The CDR3 is 15 amino acids. Germline V CDR1 and CDR2: MNHEY, SVGAGI.